A single sample gave rise to the 3 T cell receptor beta chains below, sequenced in a study of T-cell reconstitution after alpha-beta-depleted transplantation in children (dated by TCRdb to about 2016). Reading the label with the study, this specimen's treatment or condition is: allogeneic hematopoietic cell transplantation with graft depleted of TCRalphabeta T cells and CD19 B cells. Library preparation used PCR. These reads were obtained on an Illumina HiSeq 2500. Molecular barcoding was employed in the preparation of TCR libraries, with unique molecular identifiers being used to normalize TCRbeta repertoire quantification. TCRdb reprocessing: public reads trimmed at Q25 with fastp, clones called with MiXCR, in-frame beta chains kept. When rows share a CDR3 protein, they turn into one entry using the most common DNA and genes. For this sample the table gives hundreds of thousands of distinct CDR3 sequences, of which around 7.7% were detected only once. The ten largest clones take up about 40% of the sample.

The material sequenced was PBMCs, mostly from graft donor cells, taken 360 days after TCRalphabeta/CD19-depleted stem cell transplant. These receptors all come from a male patient aged 2-15 years who had a stem cell transplant for acute myeloid leukemia, so the T cells may come from the graft donor.

In its sample, this clonotype was seen a few times. The CDR3 sequence: CASSWTEGEDTEAFF. The CDR3 DNA reads as TGTGCCAGCAGCTGGACTGAGGGGGAGGACACTGAAGCTTTCTTT. The chain has TRBV5-6 and TRBJ1-1, with D possibly TRBD1 on 6 matching bases. The ends were cut back, 3 bases at V and 3 bases at J, with 15 bases in the middle. Germline CDR1 SGHDT, CDR2 YYEEEE. This CDR3 comprises 15 residues.

This clonotype has a count of ten or more. The chain employs TRBV29-1 and TRBJ2-3; D ambiguous. The CDR3 covers 14 residues. Germline CDR1 reads SQVTM; CDR2 reads ANQGSEA. V lost 1 base and J lost 4, with 12 bases in between. The CDR3 region is CSVEGLQGADTQYF. For the CDR3, the DNA is TGCAGCGTTGAAGGGCTTCAAGGCGCAGATACGCAGTATTTT.

This chain joins TRBV10-3 and TRBJ2-5; D is undetermined. The CDR3 totals 14 residues. CDR1 and CDR2 (germline): ENHRY, SYGVKD. Deletions cut 5 bases from V and 1 base from J, with 11 bases between. This CDR3 is CAISSADIQETQYF. The CDR3 nucleotides are TGTGCCATCAGTTCCGCCGACATCCAAGAGACCCAGTACTTC.